These 26 T cell receptor beta chains originate from one sample sequenced in a study of early T cells in non-severe SARS-CoV-2 infection. TCRdb fed the 5' RACE reads into MiXCR, producing one record per CDR3 protein. The repertoire holds about 77,000 distinct CDR3 sequences, about 5% seen once, with around 6.6% in the top ten. Here the sequenced sample was whole blood, taken at baseline. The origin of the receptors is an adult who was a healthcare worker with PCR-confirmed SARS-CoV-2 infection or an uninfected control (not recorded which).

The genes are TRBV6-5 and TRBJ2-7; D is perhaps TRBD1 or TRBD2 (5 bases each). The CDR3 is 15 amino acids. V dropped 3 bases and J dropped 2 bases, with 14 bases sitting between them. Looked up from germline, CDR1 is MNHEY and CDR2 is SVGAGI. The CDR3 loop is CASSYASGPTYEQYF. CDR3 sequence (DNA): TGTGCCAGCAGTTATGCGTCGGGGCCTACCTACGAGCAGTACTTC.

In this sample, this clonotype turned up many times. The J gene is TRBJ2-2, the V gene TRBV5-6, with 8 bases identical to TRBD1. The CDR3 is 14 residues long. J gave up 5 bases and V 5 bases, and 5 bases lay outside the gene matches. Germline V CDR1 and CDR2: SGHDT, YYEEEE. CDR3 sequence: CASRMDRVTGELFF. The CDR3 DNA follows: TGTGCCAGCAGAATGGACAGGGTGACCGGGGAGCTGTTTTTT.

There are many counts of this clonotype. The rearrangement joins TRBV7-2 to TRBJ2-5; a possible D gene is TRBD1 (6 bases). V lost 5 bases and J 4 bases, leaving 11 bases between the germline ends. From germline, CDR1 is SGHTA and CDR2 FQGNSA. This CDR3 is built from 13 residues. As DNA, the CDR3 is TGTGCCAGCAGCCTAACAGGGCTAGAGACCCAGTACTTC. It encodes CASSLTGLETQYF.

This clonotype appeared many times. The genes are TRBV20-1 and TRBJ2-1; 7 nucleotides match TRBD1. CDR3 length equals 12 residues. CDR1 is DFQATT and CDR2 is SNEGSKA in the germline V gene (reference sequence). V lost 6 bases and J lost 8; bases outside the gene matches: 7. In nucleotides, the CDR3 is TGCAGTGCCGAGGCGCAGGGGGATGAGCAGTTCTTC. Translated, it gives CSAEAQGDEQFF.

This clonotype was detected a few times. This chain joins TRBV29-1 and TRBJ1-2; 7 bases match TRBD1. Germline loops: CDR1 SQVTM, CDR2 ANQGSEA. Trimming took 0 bases from V and 5 from J; bases not matched to a gene: 6. This CDR3 spans 14 amino acids. CDR3 protein: CSVEDQGGPYGYTF. CDR3 DNA sequence: TGCAGCGTTGAAGATCAGGGGGGCCCTTATGGCTACACCTTC.

The chain employs TRBV2 and TRBJ1-2; a possible D gene is TRBD1 (5 bases). V dropped 4 bases and J dropped 6 bases, with 12 bases sitting between them. The CDR3 totals 13 residues. Germline V lookup: CDR1 SNHLY, CDR2 FYNNEI. CDR3 bases: TGTGCCAGCAGTGGTCGGGGGTCGCATGGCTACACCTTC. Its translation is CASSGRGSHGYTF.

This clonotype was seen ten or more times. The rearrangement uses TRBV7-2 and TRBJ1-1; D is possibly TRBD1 (5 bases). With 3 bases removed from V and 8 bases from J, the gap between germline ends came to 19 bases. The germline CDR1 and CDR2 sequences are SGHTA and FQGNSA. This CDR3 is built from 15 residues. The CDR3 DNA reads TGTGCCAGCAGCTTTTTGGGACGCCCTAAGTTAGAAGCTTTCTTT. Translating gives CASSFLGRPKLEAFF. The whole variable domain, remainder taken from reference TRBV7-2 and TRBJ1-1, is GAGVSQSPSNKVTEKGKDVELRCDPISGHTALYWYRQSLGQGLEFLIYFQGNSAPDKSGLPSDRFSAERTGGSVSTLTIQRTQQEDSAVYLCASSFLGRPKLEAFFGQGTRLTVV.

This clonotype was picked up a small number of times. The chain employs TRBV7-9 and TRBJ2-5; D assignment may be TRBD1 or TRBD2 (5 bases each). There are 15 residues in the CDR3. Trimming shortened V by 7 bases and J by 3 bases, and 18 bases separated the two germline ends. Germline CDR1 SEHNR, CDR2 FQNEAQ (reference sequence). CDR3: CASTPLGDAKETQYF. The CDR3 DNA sequence: TGTGCCAGCACCCCCCTGGGGGACGCGAAAGAGACCCAGTACTTC.

This clonotype has only a few counts. The chain employs TRBV9 and TRBJ1-3; 8 nucleotides line up with TRBD1. V shed 4 bases, J shed 1 base, and the junction held 4 bases outside the gene matches. The CDR3 spans 15 residues. The V gene's germline CDR1 is SGDLS and CDR2 YYNGEE. Written as DNA, the CDR3 is TGTGCCAGCAGCCCTCGACAGGGGTCTGGAAACACCATATATTTT. It is translated as CASSPRQGSGNTIYF.

The V and J genes are TRBV29-1 and TRBJ1-2; no clear D gene. Germline V lookup: CDR1 SQVTM, CDR2 ANQGSEA. V dropped 5 bases and J dropped 6 bases, with 13 bases sitting between them. There are 12 residues in the CDR3. In nucleotides, the CDR3 is TGCAGCGTTCCGTCTTACAGCCATGGCTACACCTTC. It translates to CSVPSYSHGYTF.

This chain joins TRBV13 and TRBJ2-7; D is unresolved. The length of the CDR3 is 14 residues. Germline loops: CDR1 PRHDT, CDR2 FYEKMQ (reference sequence). Trimming removed 1 base from V and 3 bases from J, with 10 bases in between. DNA of the CDR3: TGTGCCAGCAGCTTAGTCGGTAACAACTACGAGCAGTACTTC. Protein: CASSLVGNNYEQYF.

This clonotype has ten or more counts. The rearrangement uses TRBV10-3 and TRBJ1-1; no definite D call. The CDR3 spans 12 residues. Germline V gene lookup returns CDR1 ENHRY and CDR2 SYGVKD. V gave up 4 bases and J gave up 8 bases, with 11 bases separating them. Here the CDR3 reads CAISGVGVEAFF. For the CDR3, the DNA is TGTGCCATCAGTGGGGTCGGTGTGGAAGCTTTCTTT.

This clonotype was seen more than once but under ten times. The CDR3 nucleotides read TGTGCCAGCAGCGTAGCCCTCGCAGGGAAGAGTGGCTACACCTTC. This sequence encodes CASSVALAGKSGYTF. This chain links TRBV9 with TRBJ1-2; D may be TRBD1 (5 bases). Trimming left V 0 bases short and J 7 bases short, with 16 bases between. This CDR3 is built from 15 residues. Germline V gene data show CDR1 as SGDLS and CDR2 as YYNGEE.

The gene calls are TRBV10-1 and TRBJ1-1, with unresolved D. Deletions cut 1 base from V and 0 bases from J, with 3 bases between. The CDR3 totals 13 residues. Germline CDR1 reads WNHNN; CDR2 reads SYGVQD (reference sequence). CDR3 coding DNA: TGCGCCAGCAGTGAGTTGGTGAACACTGAAGCTTTCTTT. Translated: CASSELVNTEAFF.

The table lists this clonotype with a few counts. The J gene is TRBJ2-1, the V gene TRBV28, with 8 bases matching TRBD2. This CDR3 contains 16 residues. J gave up 0 bases and V 3 bases, and 4 bases lay outside the gene matches. Germline V CDR1 and CDR2: MDHEN, SYDVKM. The CDR3, as DNA: TGTGCCAGCAGTTTTCCGGGAGGGAGCTCCTACAATGAGCAGTTCTTC. It encodes CASSFPGGSSYNEQFF. Drawing the rest from reference TRBV28 and TRBJ2-1, the complete variable domain is DVKVTQSSRYLVKRTGEKVFLECVQDMDHENMFWYRQDPGLGLRLIYFSYDVKMKEKGDIPEGYSVSREKKERFSLILESASTNQTSMYLCASSFPGGSSYNEQFFGPGTRLTVL.

This clonotype was counted ten times or more. The chain carries TRBV14 and TRBJ2-2; D is possibly TRBD2 (6 bases). Deletions cut 6 bases from V and 4 bases from J, with 21 bases between. The CDR3 extends over 17 amino acids. Per the germline V gene, CDR1 is SGHDN and CDR2 is FVKESK. CDR3 sequence: CASSRRSSSASTGELFF. The CDR3 DNA is TGTGCCAGCAGTCGTCGCTCGTCTAGCGCTTCCACCGGGGAGCTGTTTTTT.

This clonotype showed up just a few times. The chain carries TRBV27 and TRBJ1-4, with D unclear. Germline loops: CDR1 MNHEY, CDR2 SMNVEV (reference sequence). The CDR3 runs 14 residues. V lost 5 bases and J lost 0, with 7 bases in between. CDR3 in DNA: TGTGCCAGCAGTCAGGTAGCAACTAATGAAAAACTGTTTTTT. Amino acids: CASSQVATNEKLFF.

This clonotype came up many times. The rearrangement links TRBV7-9 to TRBJ1-2, with 12 positions matching TRBD1. The CDR3 sequence is 15 residues long. CDR1 is SEHNR, CDR2 FQNEAQ, per germline (reference sequence). Trimming removed 5 bases from V and 5 bases from J; junction bases left unmatched: 6. The CDR3 sequence is CASSPGTGGPYGYTF. CDR3 sequence (DNA): TGTGCCAGCAGCCCGGGGACAGGGGGCCCATATGGCTACACCTTC. Full variable domain (rest looked up from reference TRBV7-9 and TRBJ1-2): DTGVSQNPRHKITKRGQNVTFRCDPISEHNRLYWYRQTLGQGPEFLTYFQNEAQLEKSRLLSDRFSAERPKGSFSTLEIQRTEQGDSAMYLCASSPGTGGPYGYTFGSGTRLTVV.

This sequence joins TRBV7-9 and TRBJ2-3, with 9 bases that match TRBD2. Trimming removed 7 bases from V and 5 bases from J; junction bases left unmatched: 7. Germline lookup yields CDR1 SEHNR and CDR2 FQNEAQ (reference sequence). The CDR3 length is 14 residues. The CDR3 loop is CASILSGSVDTQYF. In DNA form, the CDR3 reads TGTGCCAGCATCCTTAGCGGGAGTGTAGATACGCAGTATTTT.

J is TRBJ2-7 and V is TRBV29-1; 10 bases line up with TRBD2. Looked up from germline, CDR1 is SQVTM and CDR2 is ANQGSEA. The CDR3 is 12 residues long. The junction had 7 bases not matched to a gene; V was cut back by 7 bases and J by 7 bases. The CDR3, as DNA: TGCAGCGCCGGGGTAGCGGGAGGTGAGCAGTACTTC. This sequence encodes CSAGVAGGEQYF.

The gene calls are TRBV28 and TRBJ1-6; D gene ambiguous. Trimming stripped 1 base from V and 10 bases from J, with 5 bases between. Germline loops: CDR1 MDHEN, CDR2 SYDVKM. The CDR3 covers 12 residues. The CDR3 DNA is TGTGCCAGCAGTTTATTTGGATCACCCCTCCACTTT. Translation: CASSLFGSPLHF.

With regard to this clonotype: A read error may produce the germline difference seen at one junction end. The V call is TRBV11-2, the J call TRBJ2-7; 7 bases align to TRBD1. This CDR3 spans 12 amino acids. The germline CDR1 and CDR2 sequences are SGHAT and FQNNGV. The CDR3 nucleotides are TGTGTCAGCACGCAGGGGGAATACGAGCAGTACTTC. It specifies CVSTQGEYEQYF.

The V and J genes are TRBV19 and TRBJ1-5; D gene uncertain. V was pared by 1 base and J by 7 bases, with 17 bases between. Germline assignment: CDR1 LNHDA and CDR2 SQIVND (reference sequence). CDR3 length equals 16 residues. The CDR3, as DNA: TGTGCCAGTAGTATAGCGGTGGCGCGGTCGCGACAGCCCCAGCATTTT. This translates into CASSIAVARSRQPQHF.

This clonotype was counted ten times or more. The chain recombines TRBV7-9 with TRBJ1-2; TRBD1 agrees at 7 bases. Losses at the gene ends were 1 base for V and 6 bases for J; bases not matched to a gene: 5. The CDR3 extends over 14 amino acids. Germline-derived CDR1 and CDR2 are SEHNR and FQNEAQ (reference sequence). CDR3 amino acids: CASSLGGTDDGYTF. DNA for the CDR3: TGTGCCAGCAGCTTAGGCGGGACAGACGATGGCTACACCTTC.

In its sample, this clonotype was seen many times. The J gene is TRBJ1-4, the V gene TRBV30; D is undetermined. This CDR3 comprises 14 residues. Germline lookup yields CDR1 GTSNPN and CDR2 SVGIG (reference sequence). With 6 bases removed from V and 5 bases from J, the gap between germline ends came to 16 bases. CDR3 residues: CACDLVQVNEKLFF. CDR3 bases: TGTGCCTGCGACTTGGTGCAGGTCAATGAAAAACTGTTTTTT.

At least ten counts were recorded for this clonotype. This sequence joins TRBV6-5 and TRBJ2-2; no firm D call. Per germline, CDR1 MNHEY and CDR2 SVGAGI. Deletions cut 0 bases from V and 5 bases from J, with 4 bases between. This CDR3 is built from 13 residues. The CDR3: CASSYSQTGELFF. DNA for the CDR3: TGTGCCAGCAGTTACTCGCAGACCGGGGAGCTGTTTTTT.